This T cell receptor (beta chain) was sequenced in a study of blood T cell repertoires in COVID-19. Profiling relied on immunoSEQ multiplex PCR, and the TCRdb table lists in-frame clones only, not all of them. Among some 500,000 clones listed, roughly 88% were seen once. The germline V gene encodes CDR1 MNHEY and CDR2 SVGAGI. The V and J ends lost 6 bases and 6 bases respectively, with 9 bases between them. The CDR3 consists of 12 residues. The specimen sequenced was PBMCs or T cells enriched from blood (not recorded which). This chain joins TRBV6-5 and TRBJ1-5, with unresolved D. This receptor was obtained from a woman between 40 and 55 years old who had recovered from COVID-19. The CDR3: CASRMEGQPQHF. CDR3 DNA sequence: TGTGCCAGCAGAATGGAGGGTCAGCCCCAGCATTTT.